This T cell receptor (beta chain) was recovered during a study of blood T cell repertoires in COVID-19. Turning to the study itself: COVID-19 samples from acute and convalescent phases originated in the United States, Italy and Spain. Sources were T cells, B-cell-depleted T cells, or PBMCs; the material itself was cDNA or gDNA.

Trimming removed 6 bases at V and 0 bases at J, with 8 bases between. This CDR3 has 13 residues. Per the authors' pipeline: Cell counts per sample came from amplifying reference gene primers. The protocol was immunoSEQ multiplex PCR, while the TCRdb copy is restricted to in-frame clones and leaves out a portion. V, J and clone size are those of that table, while D and trimming were read from the DNA. The sample has 250,000 to 300,000 clones; approximately 86% are singletons. The TCR sequence derives from a man younger than 45 with active or convalescent COVID-19. V is TRBV12-3 or TRBV12-4 and J is TRBJ1-1; D perhaps matches TRBD1 (6 bases). The sequencing sample was made of peripheral blood. CDR3 loop: CASSRTVNTEAFF. The CDR3 DNA reads TGTGCCAGCAGCCGGACAGTGAACACTGAAGCTTTCTTT.